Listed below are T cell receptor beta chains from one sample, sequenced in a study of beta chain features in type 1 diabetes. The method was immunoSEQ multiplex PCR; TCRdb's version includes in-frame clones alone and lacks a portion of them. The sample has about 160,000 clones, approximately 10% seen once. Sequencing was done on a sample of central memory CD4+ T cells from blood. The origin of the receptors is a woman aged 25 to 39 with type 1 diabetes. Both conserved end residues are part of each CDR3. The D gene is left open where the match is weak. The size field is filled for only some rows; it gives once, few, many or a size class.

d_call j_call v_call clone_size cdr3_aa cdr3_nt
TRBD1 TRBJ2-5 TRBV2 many CASRVRQGARETQYF TGTGCCAGCAGGGTTCGACAGGGGGCTCGGGAGACCCAGTACTTC
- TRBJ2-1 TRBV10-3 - CAISVTGDEQFF TGTGCCATCAGTGTGACAGGCGATGAGCAGTTCTTC
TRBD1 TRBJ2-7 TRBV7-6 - CASTLGQGQFYEQYF TGTGCCAGCACGTTAGGCCAGGGACAGTTCTACGAGCAGTACTTC
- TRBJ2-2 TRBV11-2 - CASSLGTFTGELFF TGTGCCAGCAGCTTAGGGACATTCACCGGGGAGCTGTTTTTT
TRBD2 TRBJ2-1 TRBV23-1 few CASSQSGASGRKTYNEQFF TGCGCCAGCAGTCAATCGGGGGCTAGCGGGAGGAAAACCTACAATGAGCAGTTCTTC
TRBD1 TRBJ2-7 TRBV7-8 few CASSLTGGLYEQYF TGTGCCAGCAGCCTGACAGGGGGCCTCTACGAGCAGTACTTC
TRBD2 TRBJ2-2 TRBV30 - CAWSPSGATGELFF TGTGCCTGGAGTCCTAGCGGGGCCACCGGGGAGCTGTTTTTT
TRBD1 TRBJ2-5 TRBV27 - CASSSGTGAETQYF TGTGCCAGCAGTTCCGGGACAGGGGCCGAGACCCAGTACTTC
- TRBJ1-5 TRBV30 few CAWSVSGGQPQHF TGTGCCTGGAGTGTATCGGGGGGTCAGCCCCAGCATTTT
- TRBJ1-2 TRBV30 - CAWREWGGSYTF TGTGCCTGGAGGGAATGGGGGGGGAGCTACACCTTC
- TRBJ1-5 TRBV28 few CASSLERGSNQPQHF TGTGCCAGCAGTTTGGAACGGGGAAGCAATCAGCCCCAGCATTTT
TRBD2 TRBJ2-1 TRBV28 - CASRLAGVENEQFF TGTGCCAGCAGGCTAGCGGGAGTTGAGAATGAGCAGTTCTTC
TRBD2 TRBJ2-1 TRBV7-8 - CASTFSGRGNEQFF TGTGCCAGCACCTTTAGCGGGAGGGGCAATGAGCAGTTCTTC
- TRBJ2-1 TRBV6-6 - CASSYGGYNEQFF TGTGCCAGCAGTTACGGAGGCTACAATGAGCAGTTCTTC
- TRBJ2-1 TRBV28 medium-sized CASSLQGEQFF TGTGCCAGCAGTTTACAGGGGGAGCAGTTCTTC
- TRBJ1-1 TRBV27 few CASSLMSGGQGTEAFF TGTGCCAGCAGTTTAATGTCCGGGGGGCAGGGAACTGAAGCTTTCTTT
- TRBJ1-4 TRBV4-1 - CASSSAQGSSNEKLFF TGCGCCAGCAGTTCCGCCCAGGGATCATCTAATGAAAAACTGTTTTTT
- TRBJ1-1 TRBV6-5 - CASSPHGQSNTEAFF TGTGCCAGCAGTCCACATGGACAGTCGAACACTGAAGCTTTCTTT
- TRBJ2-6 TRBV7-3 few CASSLIGGNSGANVLTF TGTGCCAGCAGCTTAATCGGGGGAAACTCTGGGGCCAACGTCCTGACTTTC
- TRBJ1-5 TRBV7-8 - CASSLGSRGGQPQHF TGTGCCAGCAGCTTAGGTAGCAGGGGTGGACAGCCCCAGCATTTT
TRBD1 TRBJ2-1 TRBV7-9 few CASSSYRGLSYNEQFF TGTGCCAGCAGCTCCTACAGGGGGCTTTCCTACAATGAGCAGTTCTTC
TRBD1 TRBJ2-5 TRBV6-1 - CASSEGVGQGQETQYF TGTGCCAGCAGTGAGGGAGTCGGACAGGGCCAAGAGACCCAGTACTTC
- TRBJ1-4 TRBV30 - CAWSGGVSPNEKLFF TGTGCCTGGAGTGGGGGGGTGTCGCCGAATGAAAAACTGTTTTTT
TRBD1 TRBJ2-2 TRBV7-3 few CASSSRTGSHTGELFF TGTGCCAGCAGCTCGCGGACAGGGTCACACACCGGGGAGCTGTTTTTT
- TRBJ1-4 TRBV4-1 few CASSNLGGTNEKLFF TGCGCCAGCAGCAATTTGGGAGGGACTAATGAAAAACTGTTTTTT
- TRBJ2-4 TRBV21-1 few CASGGHRVTLAKNIQYF TGTGCCAGCGGTGGACACCGAGTAACTTTAGCCAAAAACATTCAGTACTTC
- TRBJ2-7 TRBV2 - CASSETGAYEQYF TGTGCCAGCAGCGAGACAGGCGCCTACGAGCAGTACTTC
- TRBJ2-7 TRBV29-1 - CSVEESYEQYF TGCAGCGTTGAAGAGAGCTACGAGCAGTACTTC
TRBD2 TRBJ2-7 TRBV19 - CASSVRTSGRHEQYF TGTGCCAGTAGTGTAAGGACTAGCGGCAGGCACGAGCAGTACTTC
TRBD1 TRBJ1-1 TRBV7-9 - CASSHGGQGNTEAFF TGTGCCAGCAGCCACGGGGGACAGGGTAACACTGAAGCTTTCTTT
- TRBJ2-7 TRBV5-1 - CASSQRQDYEQYF TGCGCCAGCAGCCAGAGACAGGACTACGAGCAGTACTTC
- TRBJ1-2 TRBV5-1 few CASSRAGENYGYTF TGCGCCAGCAGCAGAGCAGGGGAAAACTATGGCTACACCTTC
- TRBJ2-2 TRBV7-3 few CASSGPGELFF TGTGCCAGCAGTGGGCCCGGGGAGCTGTTTTTT
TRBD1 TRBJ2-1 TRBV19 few CASSMARSDRAEQFF TGTGCCAGTAGTATGGCCCGCAGCGACAGGGCTGAGCAGTTCTTC
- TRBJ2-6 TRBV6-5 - CASSKGGSGANVLTF TGTGCCAGCAGTAAAGGGGGATCTGGGGCCAACGTCCTGACTTTC
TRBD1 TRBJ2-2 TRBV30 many CAWSGQETGELFF TGTGCCTGGAGCGGACAGGAGACCGGGGAGCTGTTTTTT
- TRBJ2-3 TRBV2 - CASSDFSGTDTQYF TGTGCCAGCAGTGACTTTTCCGGGACAGATACGCAGTATTTT
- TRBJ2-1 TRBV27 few CASSAHLTGLDEQFF TGTGCCAGCAGTGCACACCTTACAGGGTTGGATGAGCAGTTCTTC
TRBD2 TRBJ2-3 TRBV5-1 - CASSQLPRSSGRGADTQYF TGCGCCAGCAGCCAATTACCGCGGTCTAGCGGGAGAGGGGCAGATACGCAGTATTTT
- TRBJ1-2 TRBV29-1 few CSVPRGEDSIGLYGYTF TGCAGCGTCCCCAGGGGCGAAGACTCAATAGGACTCTATGGCTACACCTTC
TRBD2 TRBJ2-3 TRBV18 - CASSRVAGTDTQYF TGTGCCAGCTCTCGCGTAGCGGGGACAGATACGCAGTATTTT
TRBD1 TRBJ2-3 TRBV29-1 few CSAGDSQTDTQYF TGCAGCGCCGGGGACAGCCAGACAGATACGCAGTATTTT
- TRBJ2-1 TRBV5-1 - CASSSSDGISYNEQFF TGCGCCAGCAGCTCCTCGGACGGGATATCCTACAATGAGCAGTTCTTC
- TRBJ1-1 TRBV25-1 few CASSDTGTLTEAFF TGTGCCAGCAGTGATACCGGGACACTCACTGAAGCTTTCTTT
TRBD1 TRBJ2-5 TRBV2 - CATDRGKYQETQYF TGTGCCACGGACAGGGGCAAGTACCAAGAGACCCAGTACTTC
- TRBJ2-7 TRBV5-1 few CASSLREGDYEQYF TGCGCCAGCAGCTTGAGGGAGGGGGACTACGAGCAGTACTTC
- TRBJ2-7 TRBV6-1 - CASSELLTHQGYEQYF TGTGCCAGCAGTGAACTTTTGACCCACCAGGGCTACGAGCAGTACTTC
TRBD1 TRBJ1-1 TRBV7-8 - CASSFGQGASTEAFF TGTGCCAGCAGCTTCGGACAGGGGGCGAGCACTGAAGCTTTCTTT
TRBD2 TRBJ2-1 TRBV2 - CASRGLGRNEQFF TGTGCCAGCAGGGGACTAGGGAGGAATGAGCAGTTCTTC
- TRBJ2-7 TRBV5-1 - CASSLAGGSETYEQYF TGCGCCAGCAGCTTGGCCGGAGGCTCCGAGACCTACGAGCAGTACTTC
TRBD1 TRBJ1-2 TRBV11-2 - CASSSPATGHYGYTF TGTGCCAGCAGCTCTCCCGCGACAGGGCACTATGGCTACACCTTC
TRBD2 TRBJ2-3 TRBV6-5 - CASSYSAGGADTQYF TGTGCCAGCAGTTACTCGGCGGGAGGGGCAGATACGCAGTATTTT
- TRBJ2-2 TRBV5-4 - CASSFGSFTGELFF TGTGCCAGCAGCTTTGGCAGTTTCACCGGGGAGCTGTTTTTT
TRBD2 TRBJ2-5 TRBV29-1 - CSPRLAGRETQYF TGCAGCCCTCGGCTAGCGGGACGGGAGACCCAGTACTTC
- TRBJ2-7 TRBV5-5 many CASSVWGHEQYF TGTGCCAGCAGTGTGTGGGGCCACGAGCAGTACTTC
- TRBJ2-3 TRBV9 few CASTETVGTDTQYF TGTGCCAGCACCGAAACGGTAGGCACAGATACGCAGTATTTT
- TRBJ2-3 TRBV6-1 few CASSYQGDTQYF TGTGCCAGCAGTTATCAGGGAGATACGCAGTATTTT
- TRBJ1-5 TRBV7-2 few CASSFGGDQPQHF TGTGCCAGCAGCTTTGGGGGGGATCAGCCCCAGCATTTT
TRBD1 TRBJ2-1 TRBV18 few CASSQTGGNEQFF TGTGCCAGCTCACAGACAGGGGGCAATGAGCAGTTCTTC